The 6 T cell receptor beta chains reported below all come from one sample, sequenced in a study of shared clonotypes between healthy human individuals. Naive-designated CD8 cells lacked CD45RO, were positively enriched for CCR7, and omitted terminally differentiated effector memory CD45RA+ cells. Measured with immunoSEQ multiplex PCR; TCRdb has only the in-frame clones, and not every one. The sample includes around 580,000 clones, 95% to 98% of them seen just once. Sequencing input: naive CD8+ T cells sorted from blood. These receptors all come from a man aged 30-40 years in good health.

J is TRBJ2-3 and V is TRBV5-1; 8 nucleotides match TRBD2. CDR1 and CDR2 (germline): SGHRS, YFSETQ. V lost 5 bases to trimming and J lost 0 bases; unmatched junction nucleotides: 11. The CDR3 extends over 17 amino acids. The CDR3 bases are TGCGCCAGCAGACCAACTAGCGGACCCCGAAGCACAGATACGCAGTATTTT. Translated: CASRPTSGPRSTDTQYF.

V is TRBV4-1 and J is TRBJ1-1; perhaps TRBD1 as D (5 bases). The CDR3 length is 16 residues. Germline CDR1 and CDR2: MGHRA and YSYEKL. Trimming cost V 0 bases and J 2 bases, with 13 bases left between them. The CDR3 DNA reads TGCGCCAGCAGCCAAGAGGGGCCTGGGGTTAACACTGAAGCTTTCTTT. It translates to CASSQEGPGVNTEAFF.

As to this clone: Other DNA sequences in this specimen translate into the identical CDR3. The chain uses TRBV7-9 and TRBJ2-3, with no clear D. V lost 1 base to trimming and J lost 5 bases, with 4 bases between them. This CDR3 is built from 12 residues. Germline V lookup: CDR1 SEHNR, CDR2 FQNEAQ (reference sequence). Here the CDR3 reads CASSLVIDTQYF. CDR3 in DNA: TGTGCCAGCAGCTTAGTGATAGATACGCAGTATTTT.

The chain couples TRBV5-1 to TRBJ2-3, with D tentatively TRBD1 or TRBD2 (6 bases each). The germline CDR1 and CDR2 sequences are SGHRS and YFSETQ. The CDR3 has 15 amino acids. V was pared by 2 bases and J by 0 bases, with 10 bases between. In DNA form, the CDR3 reads TGCGCCAGCAGCTTCAGGGGAGGAAGCACAGATACGCAGTATTTT. It translates to CASSFRGGSTDTQYF.

This rearrangement joins TRBV6-1 to TRBJ2-7, with D perhaps TRBD2 (6 bases). The ends were cut back, 3 bases at V and 3 bases at J, with 15 bases in the middle. The CDR3 has 15 amino acids. CDR1 is MNHNS and CDR2 is SASEGT in the germline V gene. DNA for the CDR3: TGTGCCAGCAGTGACTCCGGGGGTTTGGACTACGAGCAGTACTTC. Translation: CASSDSGGLDYEQYF.

The J gene is TRBJ1-1, the V gene TRBV10-3; D might be TRBD1 (5 bases). Germline V gene data show CDR1 as ENHRY and CDR2 as SYGVKD. Trimming took 6 bases from V and 4 from J, leaving 9 bases between them. The CDR3 is 12 amino acids. The CDR3 reads CAISETVTEAFF. Here the CDR3 DNA reads TGTGCCATCAGCGAGACAGTCACTGAAGCTTTCTTT.